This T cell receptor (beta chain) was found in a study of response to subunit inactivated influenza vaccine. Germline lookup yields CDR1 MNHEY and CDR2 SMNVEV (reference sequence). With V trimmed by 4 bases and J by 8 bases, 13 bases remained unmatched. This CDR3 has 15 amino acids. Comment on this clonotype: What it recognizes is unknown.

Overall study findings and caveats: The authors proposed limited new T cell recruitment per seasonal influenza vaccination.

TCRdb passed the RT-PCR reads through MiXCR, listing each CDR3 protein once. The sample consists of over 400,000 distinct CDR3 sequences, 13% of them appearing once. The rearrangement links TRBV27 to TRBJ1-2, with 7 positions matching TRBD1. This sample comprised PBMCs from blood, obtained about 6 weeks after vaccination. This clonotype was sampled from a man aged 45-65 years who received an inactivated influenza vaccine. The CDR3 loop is CASSSSLDRLRGYTF. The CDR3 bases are TGTGCCAGCAGTTCCTCCTTGGACAGGTTGCGGGGCTACACCTTC.